These 27 T cell receptor beta chains originate from one sample sequenced in a study of blood T cells in healthy people across ages. A sample-barcoded 5' primer and a J-beta primer mix were used in a second PCR of roughly 7 to 12 cycles. TCRdb passed the 5' RACE reads through MiXCR, listing each CDR3 protein once. The sample lists 750,000 or so distinct CDR3 sequences; roughly 25% were seen once. This sample also appeared in a second study, on T cells of mothers and their children.

The sequenced sample consisted of blood. Receptors were obtained from a boy younger than 18 in good health.

The CDR3 DNA reads as TGTGCCAGCAGCCCCCCAGACGGGAACACTGAAGCTTTCTTT. Translated: CASSPPDGNTEAFF. The chain links TRBV3-1 to TRBJ1-1; D is unclear. Germline V gene data show CDR1 as LGHDT and CDR2 as YNNKEL (reference sequence). The CDR3 spans 14 residues. Trimming pared 4 bases from V and 1 base from J, leaving 10 bases between.

The V gene is TRBV6-2 or TRBV6-3, the J gene TRBJ2-3, with TRBD2 identical over 7 bases. The CDR3 has 15 amino acids. V trimming: 5 bases; J trimming: 7 bases; junction bases outside the gene matches: 12. CDR1 and CDR2 from the germline V gene are MNHEY and SVGEGT. CDR3 in amino acids: CASSGLVRAQYTQYF. The CDR3 bases are TGTGCCAGCAGTGGACTAGTGAGGGCACAGTATACGCAGTATTTT.

The table lists this clonotype with a few counts. The chain links TRBV25-1 to TRBJ2-7; possibly TRBD1 for D (5 bases). This CDR3 contains 11 residues. Between the trimmed V and J ends, which lost 10 bases and 6 bases, there was a span of 13 bases. Germline loops: CDR1 MGHDK, CDR2 SYGVNS. The CDR3 protein is CATHSGFEQYF. CDR3 DNA sequence: TGTGCCACCCACTCAGGGTTCGAGCAGTACTTC.

This clonotype was detected only a few times. This chain joins TRBV12-3 or TRBV12-4 and TRBJ2-7; 7 positions match TRBD2. V trimming: 5 bases; J trimming: 9 bases; junction bases outside the gene matches: 7. The CDR3 has 12 amino acids. Written as DNA, the CDR3 is TGTGCCAGCAGTCGTCAGCGGGAAGGGCAGTACTTC. It codes for CASSRQREGQYF.

This clonotype was recorded once. The junction and the germline gene differ at one end; a read error may be behind it. The chain employs TRBV28 and TRBJ2-1, with a possible D match to TRBD2 (6 bases). The germline gives CDR1 MDHEN, CDR2 SYDVKM. The CDR3 totals 15 residues. CDR3 sequence: CVSRIRDSSYNEQFF. In DNA, the CDR3 is TGTGTCAGCAGGATCCGGGACTCATCCTACAATGAGCAGTTCTTC. The full variable domain, with the rest looked up from reference TRBV28 and TRBJ2-1, is DVKVTQSSRYLVKRTGEKVFLECVQDMDHENMFWYRQDPGLGLRLIYFSYDVKMKEKGDIPEGYSVSREKKERFSLILESASTNQTSMYLCVSRIRDSSYNEQFFGPGTRLTVL.

The chain recombines TRBV29-1 with TRBJ2-2, with D possibly being TRBD1 or TRBD2 (5 bases each). Germline V CDR1 and CDR2: SQVTM, ANQGSEA. V shed 6 bases and J shed 2 bases, with 19 bases lying between them. This CDR3 spans 16 amino acids. CDR3 sequence reads: CSVVPGTGTNTGELFF. The DNA for the CDR3 is TGCAGCGTCGTGCCCGGGACGGGCACCAACACCGGGGAGCTGTTTTTT.

The chain recombines TRBV29-1 with TRBJ2-1, with D uncertain. V gave up 3 bases and J gave up 10 bases, with 10 bases separating them. Germline loops: CDR1 SQVTM, CDR2 ANQGSEA. The CDR3 has 11 residues. CDR3 nucleotides: TGCAGCGTTGAGTGGGGTCGGGAGCAGTTCTTC. Protein sequence: CSVEWGREQFF.

Only a few counts were recorded for this clonotype. The chain links TRBV29-1 to TRBJ2-5; D not certain. Trimming cost V 4 bases and J 0 bases, with 9 bases left between them. The CDR3 contains 13 residues. CDR1 and CDR2 (germline): SQVTM, ANQGSEA. The CDR3 DNA reads as TGCAGCGTTGTAAGAGAGTACCAAGAGACCCAGTACTTC. This gives the protein CSVVREYQETQYF.

This clonotype was seen once. The V and J genes are TRBV10-3 and TRBJ2-3, with TRBD2 matching over 15 bases. The CDR3 sequence is 17 residues long. V lost 8 bases and J lost 1; bases outside the gene matches: 7. Germline V gene sequence: CDR1 ENHRY, CDR2 SYGVKD. CDR3 nucleotide sequence: TGTGCCATCGGACTAGCGGGAGGGGATAAGGGCACAGATACGCAGTATTTT. It codes for CAIGLAGGDKGTDTQYF.

The CDR3 coding sequence is TGTGCCAGCAGCTTACAGGACAGGGCGAACACTGAAGCTTTCTTT. It yields the protein CASSLQDRANTEAFF. This chain connects TRBV13 to TRBJ1-1; 8 nucleotides match TRBD1. The V gene end was trimmed by 2 bases and the J gene end by 1 base; junction bases not matched to a gene: 3. The V gene's germline CDR1 is PRHDT and CDR2 FYEKMQ (reference sequence). This CDR3 has 15 residues.

This chain joins TRBV12-3 or TRBV12-4 and TRBJ2-3, with 8 bases lining up with TRBD1. Trimming cost V 5 bases and J 7 bases; bases outside gene matches: 8. This CDR3 has 14 amino acids. CDR3 in amino acids: CASSIGQGRNTQYF. The CDR3 DNA reads TGTGCCAGCAGTATCGGACAGGGAAGAAATACGCAGTATTTT.

This clonotype was observed at least ten times. The chain joins TRBV7-8 to TRBJ2-7, with D perhaps matching TRBD1 (5 bases). Between the trimmed V and J ends, which lost 2 bases and 3 bases, there was a span of 8 bases. CDR3 length: 13 amino acids. The germline CDR1 and CDR2 sequences are SGHVS and FQNEAQ. CDR3 residues: CASSLTRDYEQYF. In DNA, the CDR3 is TGTGCCAGCAGCTTAACCAGGGACTACGAGCAGTACTTC.

This clonotype occurred a few times. The chain combines TRBV4-1 with TRBJ2-5; TRBD2 might be the D (6 bases). This CDR3 has 15 amino acids. V was clipped by 0 bases and J by 7 bases, with 15 bases between them. The germline gives CDR1 MGHRA, CDR2 YSYEKL. CDR3 in amino acids: CASSQDRGMGGTQYF. The CDR3 region has the DNA TGCGCCAGCAGCCAAGATCGAGGCATGGGAGGGACCCAGTACTTC.

The gene calls are TRBV20-1 and TRBJ2-7, with D hard to call. V was clipped by 0 bases and J by 3 bases, with 9 bases between them. The CDR3 is made up of 13 amino acids. The germline V gene has CDR1 DFQATT and CDR2 SNEGSKA (reference sequence). Here the CDR3 reads CSARDIASYEQYF. CDR3 bases: TGCAGTGCTAGAGATATAGCTAGCTACGAGCAGTACTTC.

The table lists this clonotype with a few counts. CDR3: CASSQDRGGAHWAFF. CDR3 DNA sequence: TGCGCCAGCAGCCAAGATCGCGGGGGGGCGCATTGGGCTTTCTTT. V and J are TRBV4-3 and TRBJ1-1; the D gene is possibly TRBD1 (6 bases). CDR3 size: 15 residues. Trimming stripped 0 bases from V and 11 bases from J, with 19 bases between. Germline values: CDR1 LGHNA, CDR2 YSLEER.

The chain has TRBV7-9 and TRBJ2-5; no clear D. The CDR3 consists of 11 residues. In germline, CDR1 is SEHNR, CDR2 FQNEAQ (reference sequence). V was shortened by 7 bases and J by 4 bases, with 7 bases between the two germline ends. The CDR3 bases are TGTGCCAGCACCCTGAGAGAGACCCAGTACTTC. Its translation: CASTLRETQYF. Variable domain in full (rest from reference TRBV7-9 and TRBJ2-5): DTGVSQNPRHKITKRGQNVTFRCDPISEHNRLYWYRQTLGQGPEFLTYFQNEAQLEKSRLLSDRFSAERPKGSFSTLEIQRTEQGDSAMYLCASTLRETQYFGPGTRLLVL.

V is TRBV29-1 and J is TRBJ2-1, with D possibly being TRBD2 (6 bases). V dropped 1 base and J dropped 5 bases, with 15 bases sitting between them. CDR1 SQVTM and CDR2 ANQGSEA come from the germline V gene. The CDR3 extends over 15 amino acids. The CDR3 protein is CSVEGGAGYHNEQFF. DNA for the CDR3: TGCAGCGTTGAAGGAGGAGCGGGCTACCACAATGAGCAGTTCTTC.

This clonotype was counted only a few times. The chain uses TRBV3-1 and TRBJ2-4, with TRBD1 matching over 11 bases. The J segment lost 8 bases and the V segment lost 4 bases, leaving 7 bases of the junction unmatched. This CDR3 has 15 amino acids. The V gene's germline CDR1 is LGHDT and CDR2 YNNKEL (reference sequence). The CDR3 is CASSPRDRGRDIQYF. The CDR3, as DNA: TGTGCCAGCAGCCCTCGGGACAGGGGGAGGGACATTCAGTACTTC.

The gene calls are TRBV4-1 and TRBJ2-5, with 14 bases fitting TRBD2. V lost 4 bases to trimming and J lost 3 bases; unmatched junction nucleotides: 7. The CDR3 is 17 residues long. Germline values: CDR1 MGHRA, CDR2 YSYEKL. CDR3 sequence: CASSPGLAGAAEETQYF. In DNA form, the CDR3 reads TGCGCCAGCAGCCCGGGACTAGCGGGGGCAGCGGAAGAGACCCAGTACTTC.

V and J are TRBV20-1 and TRBJ1-2; 7 positions agree with TRBD1. V lost 0 bases, J lost 11 bases, and 12 bases stayed unmatched. The germline V gene encodes CDR1 DFQATT and CDR2 SNEGSKA (reference sequence). CDR3 length: 14 residues. The CDR3 sequence: CSARERQGVSVYTF. DNA for the CDR3: TGCAGTGCTAGAGAGCGACAGGGTGTATCAGTGTACACCTTC.

The chain has TRBV11-2 and TRBJ2-3; the D is unclear. Trimming removed 2 bases at V and 1 base at J, with 10 bases between. CDR1 SGHAT and CDR2 FQNNGV come from the germline V gene. The CDR3 consists of 15 residues. The CDR3 reads CASSLHPSGTDTQYF. CDR3 bases: TGTGCCAGCAGCTTACATCCGAGCGGCACAGATACGCAGTATTTT. The variable domain in full, completed from reference TRBV11-2 and TRBJ2-3, reads EAGVAQSPRYKIIEKRQSVAFWCNPISGHATLYWYQQILGQGPKLLIQFQNNGVVDDSQLPKDRFSAERLKGVDSTLKIQPAKLEDSAVYLCASSLHPSGTDTQYFGPGTRLTVL.

The chain uses TRBV3-1 and TRBJ2-5; 8 bases are a match to TRBD1. V dropped 4 bases and J dropped 1; count of bases not matched to a gene: 5. The CDR3 totals 15 residues. Germline CDR1 reads LGHDT; CDR2 reads YNNKEL (reference sequence). The CDR3 loop is CASSPNRGIQETQYF. CDR3 DNA: TGTGCCAGCAGCCCGAACAGGGGGATCCAAGAGACCCAGTACTTC.

This clonotype was counted between two and nine times. The rearrangement joins TRBV12-3 or TRBV12-4 to TRBJ2-1; 15 bases map to TRBD2. V lost 5 bases to trimming and J lost 9 bases; unmatched junction nucleotides: 8. This CDR3 region has 16 residues. In DNA form, the CDR3 reads TGTGCCAGCAGTCCACGGACTAGCGGGGGGGCCATTGAGCAGTTCTTC. Its protein is CASSPRTSGGAIEQFF.

The chain carries TRBV4-1 and TRBJ2-5; 9 nucleotides align to TRBD2. V dropped 0 bases and J dropped 4; count of bases not matched to a gene: 6. The V gene's germline CDR1 is MGHRA and CDR2 YSYEKL. The CDR3 is 16 amino acids. The CDR3 spells CASSQDRDSGRETQYF. CDR3 in DNA: TGCGCCAGCAGCCAAGATCGGGATAGCGGGAGAGAGACCCAGTACTTC.

The V call is TRBV10-3, the J call TRBJ2-1, with 11 bases identical to TRBD1. The V gene end was trimmed by 4 bases and the J gene end by 8 bases; junction bases not matched to a gene: 7. The CDR3 consists of 15 residues. Germline loops: CDR1 ENHRY, CDR2 SYGVKD. CDR3 sequence (DNA): TGTGCCATCAGTGTCGGGACAGGGGGGAAGGATGAGCAGTTCTTC. This encodes CAISVGTGGKDEQFF.

Here the CDR3 reads CATSSRQAIYEQYF. The CDR3 DNA is TGTGCCACCAGCAGTAGACAGGCCATTTACGAGCAGTACTTC. The rearrangement uses TRBV15 and TRBJ2-5; TRBD1 is a possible D gene (6 bases). The closer fit of TRBJ2-7 to the DNA end suggests the J call may be wrong. Germline CDR1 reads LNHNV; CDR2 reads YYDKDF (reference sequence). There are 14 residues in the CDR3.

The chain carries TRBV5-1 and TRBJ2-5, with 14 nucleotides matching TRBD2. The CDR3 is 16 amino acids. V lost 0 bases to trimming and J lost 4 bases; unmatched junction nucleotides: 2. From germline, CDR1 is SGHRS and CDR2 YFSETQ. CDR3 DNA: TGCGCCAGCAGCTTGGGACTAGCGGGAGGGAGAGAGACCCAGTACTTC. Translating it yields CASSLGLAGGRETQYF.